Shown below are 31 T cell receptor beta chains from a single sample sequenced in a study of vaccination and CD4 T cells after COVID-19. No antigen has been assigned to these receptors. Sequencing of the DNA from cultured CD4+ T cells was carried out with the Oncomine TCR Beta short-read assay. TCRdb recomputed calls from the PCR reads with MiXCR, one row per CDR3 protein. Counted here are about 13,000 distinct CDR3 sequences, 43% occurring once; the ten biggest clones make up roughly 15%. The treatment here: approximately 9-day PBMC culture with coronavirus spike peptide pools or control peptides (ViraFEST assay). The material sequenced was cultured CD4+ T cells from blood. The receptor set was obtained from a human donor with COVID-19.

The chain employs TRBV6-1 and TRBJ2-5; D might be TRBD1 or TRBD2, each matching 6 bases. CDR1 is MNHNS, CDR2 SASEGT, per germline. V dropped 7 bases and J dropped 4 bases, with 19 bases sitting between them. The CDR3 spans 15 residues. CDR3: CASTSSGGGVETQYF. The DNA of the CDR3 is TGTGCCAGCACCTCTTCCGGGGGCGGGGTAGAGACCCAGTACTTC.

The CDR3 reads CASSRGWLEAFF. The CDR3 region has the DNA TGTGCCAGTAGTCGTGGATGGCTTGAAGCTTTCTTT. V usage is TRBV19 and J usage is TRBJ1-1; D gene uncertain. Trimming took 5 bases from V and 7 from J, leaving 11 bases between them. Germline lookup yields CDR1 LNHDA and CDR2 SQIVND (reference sequence). This CDR3 has 12 residues.

In its sample, this clonotype was seen a few times. This chain links TRBV24-1 with TRBJ2-3; the match to TRBD2 covers 11 bases. Germline V CDR1 and CDR2: KGHDR, SFDVKD. Germline trimming cut 3 bases from V and 6 bases from J; bases unmatched to any gene: 1. The CDR3 runs 14 residues. The DNA of the CDR3 is TGTGCCACCAGTGATACTAGCGGGAGCGATACGCAGTATTTT. This encodes CATSDTSGSDTQYF.

The table lists this clonotype with a count of one. This rearrangement joins TRBV7-2 to TRBJ2-7; D remains unclear. The CDR3 runs to 11 residues. The ends were cut back, 5 bases at V and 7 bases at J, with 9 bases in the middle. CDR1 is SGHTA, CDR2 FQGNSA, per germline. CDR3 nucleotide sequence: TGTGCCAGCAGCCCGAGATGGGAGCAGTACTTC. Its translation is CASSPRWEQYF.

This clonotype was seen more than once but under ten times. This chain uses TRBV4-3 with TRBJ1-2; TRBD1 might be the D (6 bases). The CDR3 runs 14 residues. CDR1 is LGHNA, CDR2 YSLEER, per germline. Trimming stripped 1 base from V and 2 bases from J, with 8 bases between. For the CDR3, the DNA is TGCGCCAGCAGCCAAGTAAGGGGGAACTATGGCTACACCTTC. This codes for CASSQVRGNYGYTF.

By frequency in the sample, this clonotype is medium-sized. The chain is built from TRBV9 and TRBJ2-7; D may be TRBD1 (6 bases). Trimming removed 3 bases at V and 2 bases at J, with 18 bases between. This CDR3 contains 16 residues. Germline loops: CDR1 SGDLS, CDR2 YYNGEE. This CDR3 is CASSDTGTSPTYEQYF. The CDR3 bases are TGTGCCAGCAGCGACACCGGGACATCACCAACCTACGAGCAGTACTTC.

This sequence joins TRBV19 and TRBJ2-2; D is unresolved. Looked up from germline, CDR1 is LNHDA and CDR2 is SQIVND (reference sequence). The CDR3 runs 15 residues. Trimming left V 0 bases short and J 7 bases short, with 12 bases between. CDR3 sequence reads: CASSIEVGRFGELFF. In DNA form, the CDR3 reads TGTGCCAGTAGTATAGAGGTCGGCAGATTCGGGGAGCTGTTTTTT.

In its sample, this clonotype ranks as medium-sized. The chain employs TRBV11-3 and TRBJ1-6; D perhaps matches TRBD1 (6 bases). This CDR3 spans 12 amino acids. From germline, CDR1 is SGHNT and CDR2 YENEEA. The V end was cut by 2 bases, the J end by 10 bases, with 6 bases between. The chain's CDR3 is CASSLQGSPLHF. CDR3 bases: TGTGCCAGCAGCTTACAGGGGTCACCCCTCCACTTT.

This clonotype was counted only a few times. The V gene is TRBV10-1, the J gene TRBJ1-4; D is unclear. CDR3 length: 15 residues. Germline V CDR1 and CDR2: WNHNN, SYGVQD (reference sequence). The V end lost 0 bases, the J end lost 8 bases, and 13 bases lay between the germline ends. The CDR3 DNA sequence: TGCGCCAGCAGTGAGTCGGGCTCGGTGGACGAAAAACTGTTTTTT. Encoded protein: CASSESGSVDEKLFF.

The chain joins TRBV7-2 to TRBJ2-5; maybe TRBD2 (5 bases). Germline V lookup: CDR1 SGHTA, CDR2 FQGNSA. The V end lost 5 bases, the J end lost 6 bases, and 16 bases lay between the germline ends. The CDR3 extends over 14 amino acids. The CDR3 bases are TGTGCCAGCAGCCCGGGTCGGACTGACAAGACCCAGTACTTC. Its translation: CASSPGRTDKTQYF.

The chain recombines TRBV20-1 with TRBJ2-7; unclear D gene. Trimming pared 6 bases from V and 1 base from J, leaving 16 bases between. The CDR3 has 14 residues. CDR1 is DFQATT, CDR2 SNEGSKA, per germline (reference sequence). The CDR3 loop is CSAPAKGGSYEQYF. The CDR3 DNA reads as TGCAGTGCCCCAGCCAAGGGTGGTTCCTACGAGCAGTACTTC.

This clonotype was seen more than once but under ten times. V and J are TRBV20-1 and TRBJ1-2; TRBD1 agrees at 8 bases. V was clipped by 4 bases and J by 5 bases; unmatched bases: 6. The CDR3 consists of 13 residues. The germline V gene has CDR1 DFQATT and CDR2 SNEGSKA (reference sequence). DNA for the CDR3: TGCAGTGCTATGGACAGGGTGGGTTATGGCTACACCTTC. Translation: CSAMDRVGYGYTF.

J is TRBJ2-5 and V is TRBV2; 8 bases are a match to TRBD1. This CDR3 is 13 amino acids long. Unmatched junction bases numbered 3, after V lost 5 bases and J lost 4 bases. The V gene's germline CDR1 is SNHLY and CDR2 FYNNEI. CDR3: CASSIGQGETQYF. For the CDR3, the DNA is TGTGCCAGCAGTATAGGACAGGGAGAGACCCAGTACTTC.

This clonotype was counted between two and nine times. The chain couples TRBV12-5 to TRBJ1-2; 9 positions agree with TRBD1. V trimming: 7 bases; J trimming: 10 bases; junction bases outside the gene matches: 7. Germline V gene data show CDR1 as LGHNT and CDR2 as FRNRAP. This CDR3 spans 12 amino acids. The CDR3 nucleotides are TGTGCTAGTGCCCCGGGACAGGGAGTCTACACCTTC. Its protein is CASAPGQGVYTF.

The V gene is TRBV20-1, the J gene TRBJ2-3; D unresolved. V lost 1 base, J lost 0 bases, and 5 bases lay in between. The CDR3 extends over 13 amino acids. Germline V gene lookup returns CDR1 DFQATT and CDR2 SNEGSKA (reference sequence). CDR3 DNA: TGCAGTGCTAGAGTCGTAAGCACAGATACGCAGTATTTT. It yields the protein CSARVVSTDTQYF.

This sequence joins TRBV7-2 and TRBJ1-1; 7 bases agree with TRBD1. Trimming removed 5 bases from V and 1 base from J; junction bases left unmatched: 4. CDR1 is SGHTA and CDR2 is FQGNSA in the germline V gene. The CDR3 loop spans 14 amino acids. The chain's CDR3 is CASSRGTANTEAFF. Here the CDR3 DNA reads TGTGCCAGCAGCCGAGGGACAGCGAACACTGAAGCTTTCTTT.

CDR3 region: CASSIVGRAPVQPQHF. CDR3 in DNA: TGTGCCAGTAGTATAGTAGGCAGGGCACCCGTTCAGCCCCAGCATTTT. This chain links TRBV19 with TRBJ1-5; D may be TRBD1 (5 bases). Trimming stripped 1 base from V and 6 bases from J, with 16 bases between. CDR1 LNHDA and CDR2 SQIVND come from the germline V gene (reference sequence). The CDR3 loop spans 16 amino acids.

This clonotype was detected only a few times. The chain couples TRBV6-5 to TRBJ1-3; tentatively, D is TRBD1 (5 bases). V gave up 2 bases and J gave up 7 bases, with 18 bases separating them. Germline V gives CDR1 MNHEY, CDR2 SVGAGI. This CDR3 contains 16 residues. This chain's CDR3 is CASSYNGPRASNTIYF. The CDR3 coding sequence is TGTGCCAGCAGTTACAACGGTCCCAGGGCTTCCAACACCATATATTTT.

This rearrangement joins TRBV2 to TRBJ1-3; 8 positions match TRBD1. The length of the CDR3 is 16 residues. V lost 6 bases, J lost 0 bases, and 7 bases stayed unmatched. Germline V gene data show CDR1 as SNHLY and CDR2 as FYNNEI. For the CDR3, the DNA is TGTGCCAGCAGCCAACAGGGGGGACTCTCTGGAAACACCATATATTTT. Translated, it gives CASSQQGGLSGNTIYF.

This clonotype came up a few times. The chain couples TRBV27 to TRBJ1-3; no firm D call. CDR3 length: 13 residues. Trimming shortened V by 3 bases and J by 0 bases, and 3 bases separated the two germline ends. The germline gives CDR1 MNHEY, CDR2 SMNVEV (reference sequence). CDR3 region: CASSFRSGNTIYF. Here the CDR3 DNA reads TGTGCCAGCAGTTTCCGCTCTGGAAACACCATATATTTT.

This chain uses TRBV11-2 with TRBJ1-6; possible D gene TRBD1, 5 bases. The germline CDR1 and CDR2 sequences are SGHAT and FQNNGV. The CDR3 contains 14 residues. V lost 0 bases, J lost 6 bases, and 6 bases lay in between. The CDR3 nucleotides are TGTGCCAGCAGCTTAGAACAGGCTAATTCACCCCTCCACTTT. It yields the protein CASSLEQANSPLHF.

The CDR3 region has the DNA TGCGCCAGTCGACTTAACTTTTTCTACGAGCAGTACTTC. It encodes CASRLNFFYEQYF. The chain has TRBV10-2 and TRBJ2-7; D gene uncertain. Germline V CDR1 and CDR2: WSHSY, SAAADI. With 9 bases removed from V and 3 bases from J, the gap between germline ends came to 15 bases. There are 13 residues in the CDR3.

This chain uses TRBV30 with TRBJ1-1; D not certain. Looked up from germline, CDR1 is GTSNPN and CDR2 is SVGIG (reference sequence). Trimming removed 5 bases at V and 6 bases at J, with 10 bases between. This CDR3 spans 11 amino acids. This CDR3 reads CAWSGWAEAFF. The DNA for the CDR3 is TGTGCCTGGTCTGGGTGGGCTGAAGCTTTCTTT. Supplemented by reference TRBV30 and TRBJ1-1, the full variable domain reads SQTIHQWPATLVQPVGSPLSLECTVEGTSNPNLYWYRQAAGRGLQLLFYSVGIGQISSEVPQNLSASRPQDRQFILSSKKLLLSDSGFYLCAWSGWAEAFFGQGTRLTVV.

The chain carries TRBV20-1 and TRBJ2-1, with a possible D match to TRBD2 (6 bases). The germline V gene has CDR1 DFQATT and CDR2 SNEGSKA (reference sequence). V lost 4 bases to trimming and J lost 10 bases, with 23 bases between them. The CDR3 is 15 amino acids. The CDR3 here is CSATPQGLVSGEQFF. DNA of the CDR3: TGCAGTGCTACACCGCAGGGACTGGTAAGCGGGGAGCAGTTCTTC.

The chain is built from TRBV7-2 and TRBJ2-1; D uncertain. CDR3 length: 13 amino acids. Trimming removed 4 bases at V and 6 bases at J, with 10 bases between. Germline V lookup: CDR1 SGHTA, CDR2 FQGNSA. CDR3 sequence reads: CASSWDWTNEQFF. The CDR3 DNA reads TGTGCCAGCAGCTGGGATTGGACCAATGAGCAGTTCTTC.

The chain is built from TRBV7-2 and TRBJ1-2; the D gene is possibly TRBD1 (5 bases). The CDR3 is made up of 17 amino acids. Between the trimmed V and J ends, which lost 2 bases and 1 base, there was a span of 17 bases. Germline CDR1 and CDR2: SGHTA and FQGNSA. The CDR3 DNA follows: TGTGCCAGCAGCTTAACCCAGGGCAGGGCTATTAACTATGGCTACACCTTC. This sequence encodes CASSLTQGRAINYGYTF. The variable domain in full, with the rest retrieved from reference TRBV7-2 and TRBJ1-2, is GAGVSQSPSNKVTEKGKDVELRCDPISGHTALYWYRQSLGQGLEFLIYFQGNSAPDKSGLPSDRFSAERTGGSVSTLTIQRTQQEDSAVYLCASSLTQGRAINYGYTFGSGTRLTVV.

The chain carries TRBV6-1 and TRBJ2-2; D perhaps matches TRBD1 (7 bases). V lost 6 bases and J lost 4, with 12 bases in between. The V gene's germline CDR1 is MNHNS and CDR2 SASEGT. This CDR3 has 14 amino acids. The CDR3 bases are TGTGCCAGCAGGCGGGACAGAAGCACCGGGGAGCTGTTTTTT. It codes for CASRRDRSTGELFF.

This clonotype has only a few counts. This chain links TRBV11-2 with TRBJ2-1; no clear D gene. V lost 3 bases and J lost 6, with 6 bases in between. This CDR3 contains 12 residues. The germline V gene has CDR1 SGHAT and CDR2 FQNNGV. CDR3: CASSFNSNEQFF. CDR3 coding DNA: TGTGCCAGCAGCTTCAACTCCAATGAGCAGTTCTTC. Full variable domain (outside the CDR3, taken from reference TRBV11-2 and TRBJ2-1): EAGVAQSPRYKIIEKRQSVAFWCNPISGHATLYWYQQILGQGPKLLIQFQNNGVVDDSQLPKDRFSAERLKGVDSTLKIQPAKLEDSAVYLCASSFNSNEQFFGPGTRLTVL.

The V gene is TRBV27, the J gene TRBJ2-2, with D unresolved. CDR3 length equals 14 residues. Germline assignment: CDR1 MNHEY and CDR2 SMNVEV (reference sequence). The V end was cut by 5 bases, the J end by 7 bases, with 14 bases between. The CDR3 reads CASSPRIIGGELFF. CDR3 DNA sequence: TGTGCCAGCAGTCCCCGGATCATTGGCGGGGAGCTGTTTTTT.

This chain uses TRBV6-1 with TRBJ2-5; 7 bases align to TRBD2. The junction had 2 bases not matched to a gene; V was cut back by 6 bases and J by 7 bases. Germline lookup yields CDR1 MNHNS and CDR2 SASEGT. CDR3 size: 11 residues. Here the CDR3 DNA reads TGTGCCAGCAGGGGGGGGGGGACCCAGTACTTC. Residues: CASRGGGTQYF.

This clonotype was observed a handful of times. The V and J genes are TRBV30 and TRBJ2-5; the D gene could be TRBD1 or TRBD2 (6 bases each). V was trimmed by 0 bases and J by 7 bases, leaving 12 bases between them. CDR1 and CDR2 from the germline V gene are GTSNPN and SVGIG (reference sequence). This CDR3 contains 13 residues. The CDR3 protein is CAWSVLGGGTQYF. The CDR3 DNA sequence: TGTGCCTGGAGTGTACTCGGGGGCGGGACCCAGTACTTC.